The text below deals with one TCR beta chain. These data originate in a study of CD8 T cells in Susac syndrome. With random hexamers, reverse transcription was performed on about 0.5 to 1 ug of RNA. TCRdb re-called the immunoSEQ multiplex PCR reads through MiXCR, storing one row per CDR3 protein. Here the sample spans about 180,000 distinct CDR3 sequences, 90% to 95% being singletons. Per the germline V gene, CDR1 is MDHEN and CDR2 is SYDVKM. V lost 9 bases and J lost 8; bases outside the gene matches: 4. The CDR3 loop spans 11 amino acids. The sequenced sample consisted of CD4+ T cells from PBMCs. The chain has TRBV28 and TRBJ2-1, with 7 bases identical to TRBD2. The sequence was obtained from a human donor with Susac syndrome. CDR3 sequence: CASREVHEQFF. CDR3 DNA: TGTGCCAGTCGGGAGGTACATGAGCAGTTCTTC.